This TCR beta chain was documented in a study of cytomegalovirus exposure and HLA in healthy donors listed by TCRdb under 2017. Study-wide context: According to an earlier analysis of a few hundred of the donors, some 180 million T cells yielded 90 million to 140 million unique TCR beta sequences and 250 to 350 Gb of sequence data. In addition to the first cohort of 500 to 850 subjects, a separate validation cohort of approximately 110 different subjects was used. A later genetic analysis used genome-wide SNP genotypes for about 65% of the 666 donors, treating that subset as a discovery cohort. Every discovery cohort repertoire had been produced on one sequencing platform. Of the 350 to 400 genotyped donors, approximately 82% fell in the genetic ancestry cluster associated with self-reported Caucasian donors. Donor age, sex, ethnicity and CMV serostatus were compiled together with the repertoire data. A later analysis re-examined previously published TCR beta repertoires from just over 650 donors and added high-resolution HLA genotyping to investigate patterns of TCR occurrence. An early release that covered about 600 HLA-typed donors contained 300 to 350 gigabases of sequencing data and approximately 85 million unique TCR sequences. The number of donors typed differed by locus, with 629-630 for A, B, C, DRB1 and DQB1, 522 for DQA1, 600 to 610 for DPA1, and some 440 for DPB1. To predict cytomegalovirus infection status, the study brought together high-throughput TCR immunosequencing, statistical association of individual TCRs with disease status, and machine learning. Across approximately 400 genotyped donors of the cohort, an average of approximately 240,000 unique TCR beta nucleotide sequences per donor were sequenced, and 15% to 20% of those sequences were non-productive. The later analysis used no new phenotypic data to find candidate immune exposures, relying instead on TCR beta sequences and their occurrence across donors. Four to six DR-DQ haplotypes were handled as single units for association and clustering because linkage in the cohort was strong. The study aimed to test whether cataloging public T cell receptors could reveal signatures of past pathogen exposure. Class I and class II HLA loci were covered by the typing at four-digit resolution. An earlier analysis of 587 of the donors used high-throughput TCR beta sequencing to judge whether each TCR beta V gene segment behaved as functional or pseudogenic. The study used immunosequencing to profile the T cell repertoires of 600 to 850 subjects and linked those repertoires to cytomegalovirus serostatus. The study at large found these results: When HLA alleles, especially DR and DQ, strongly co-occurred, TCR associations were difficult to assign to individual alleles. A further reported finding was that TCR beta sequences accurately predicted the HLA-A and HLA-B alleles for most subjects in the first cohort. Some IMGT-functional V segments, including TRBV6-2 and TRBV6-3, could not be told apart with the 87-base-pair reads, so those segments were excluded. An association between a missense DCLRE1C variant and V-gene and J-gene trimming of TCR beta chains was found in a later genetic analysis and replicated in an independent cohort. Broadly in line with IMGT annotations, most TCR beta V segments showed up in productive rearrangements about 87% or about 30% of the time in an earlier analysis of 450 to 600 of the donors. The cohort was sequenced for TCR beta chains only, and without alpha or paired-chain data the features that could be detected were limited. The presence/absence analyses assumed that sequencing depth was roughly uniform across donors, and that assumption may not be true. Most CMV-associated TCR beta chains appeared to be HLA-restricted in a later analysis, and the HLA associations seemed to be driven largely by CMV exposure. According to a later analysis, TCR association rates differed among HLA loci, with DRB1 alleles showing the most associated TCRs and HLA-C alleles showing the fewest. According to a later analysis, parvovirus B19, influenza, CMV and Epstein-Barr virus appeared linked to several top co-occurrence clusters. In both the original and validation cohorts, the classifier was reported to diagnose cytomegalovirus status with high specificity and sensitivity. HLA typing was unavailable for some donors at each locus, so association tests used only the typed subset. For the cohort, immune exposure information was limited to CMV serostatus. The earlier analysis of some 540 of the donors excluded roughly 16 rarely observed V segments, including chromosome 9 orphons, because counts were too low. Linkage disequilibrium might explain the correlated functional status among segregating V segments, but an unknown experimental factor could not be ruled out. According to a later genetic analysis, donors in an Asian-associated ancestry cluster had fewer N-insertions in productive TCRs than the approximately 630-donor mean. A cluster of highly shared sequence variants was judged likely to represent a technical artifact of the sequencing pipeline. In a later analysis, HLA-associated TCR beta chains showed more clonal expansion and lower generation probabilities than non-associated chains that were equally common. A later analysis associated some 17,000 TCR beta sequences with specific HLA alleles at a false discovery rate of 0.05. The study gave a list of about 160 TCR beta chains associated with cytomegalovirus. While some public TCRs were present in many individuals, most TCR sequences turned up only very rarely across donors. The authors suggested that the approach could potentially be extended to other disease states and immunological phenotypes. In vitro tests confirmed that a few of the cytomegalovirus-associated TCR beta chains recognize cytomegalovirus antigens.

This clone came up once. Its antigen specificity is not known. No base quality values were provided; no much bigger clone lies one nucleotide off. The cohort comprised 550 to 700 healthy bone marrow donors. Cohort members were all nominally healthy when sampled, although unrecorded immune exposures were likely present. The donor was CMV seronegative and was included in the group of approximately 350 seronegative cohort members. Every donor gave a peripheral blood sample, and the peripheral blood mononuclear cells from that sample were used for TCR beta sequencing. The Qiagen DNeasy Blood Extraction Kit was used to extract genomic DNA from the blood cell samples. The library was built by means of the immunoSEQ multiplex PCR assay. A mixture of 60 forward primers for TCR Vbeta segments and 13 reverse primers for TCR Jbeta segments was used in the multiplex PCR. The CDR3 region of rearranged TCR beta genes was amplified from genomic DNA with a multiplex PCR assay. The amplified TCR beta libraries were sequenced on the Illumina HiSeq System as 87-base-pair reads. Under the source paper's analysis protocol: In a later analysis, about 80 million unique TCR beta chains were counted across the 650 to 700 repertoires, and about 9.9 million of these chains were shared by at least two donors. Raw reads were error-corrected and collapsed into unique sequences with a nearest-neighbor algorithm that merged closely related sequences to remove PCR and sequencing errors. Alignment of CDR3 sequences to IMGT reference sequences was used to assign V, D and J gene segments. For a sequence to be retained, a match of at least six nucleotides to both a V gene segment and a J gene segment was required. Rearrangements were classified as productive when the CDR3 lacked stop codons and remained in frame with V and J, and all other rearrangements were classified as non-productive. Following IMGT convention, CDR3 was defined as the stretch from the second conserved V-encoded cysteine up to the conserved J-encoded phenylalanine. The earlier analysis of 450 to 750 of the donors excluded any sequence lacking an unambiguous match to a single V gene segment. An earlier analysis of some 500 of the donors classified V segments as functional when productive rearrangements were above 56.7% and as segregating when the standard deviation between donors was above 5%. A statistical classification framework was built for diagnosing cytomegalovirus status from the catalog of TCR beta chain sequences. V and J gene assignment, in a later analysis, came from comparing TCR nucleotide sequences with IMGT/GENE-DB human TR gene sequences. The TCRdist pipeline was used in a later analysis to assign CDR3 sequences and most-parsimonious VDJ recombination scenarios. A later analysis defined each TCR beta chain by its CDR3 amino acid sequence plus V-gene family, and excluded reads lacking a unique V-gene family. As a way to deal with suspected cross-contamination and a sequencing artifact, a later analysis dropped 450 to 600 nucleotide sequences that were highly shared and had low generation probability. In a later analysis, a clonal expansion index for each public chain was calculated from normalized within-repertoire ranks of inferred template counts. A later analysis computed generation probabilities with a VDJ recombination model fitted to out-of-frame rearrangements, and checked the results against IGoR. A later analysis scored TCR-TCR, TCR-HLA and TCR-CMV co-occurrence with hypergeometric tests, applying a repertoire-size bias correction to TCR pairs. To estimate false discovery rates, a later analysis permuted the HLA or CMV assignments 20 times. A later analysis grouped co-occurring TCRs with DBSCAN, adding TCRdist sequence similarity when clustering within HLA-allele-positive subsets. Repertoires with fewer than 30,000 or more than 120,000 public chains, plus five repertoires with anomalous nucleotide sharing, were excluded from co-occurrence clustering. TCRdb took this table from immuneACCESS and kept in-frame rearrangements with V and J called. Such tables lack part of the clones; where checked against another copy, unresolved V genes explain under half of the gap, and the rest is unexplained. V, J and clone size are those of that table, while D and trimming were read from the DNA. Recorded for this sample are 140,000 to 150,000 clones; roughly 80% of them occurred a single time. The ten most abundant clones make up about 3.2% of the sample.

V and J are trimmed by 4 bases and 7 bases, and the gene matches miss 10 bases of the junction. Including the terminal cysteine and phenylalanine, the CDR3 comprises 16 residues. CDR3 DNA only is kept here, 48 bases in frame from base 1. CDR1 and CDR2 are drawn from the germline V gene: SGDLS, YYNGEE. The clonotype was recovered from a female donor in good health and CMV-seronegative. The sequence links TRBV9 to TRBJ2-1; 11 bases in between match TRBD2. Sequences were obtained from PBMCs. Here the CDR3 is given as CASSPRLAGPGNEQFF. The DNA is as follows: TGTGCCAGCAGCCCCCGACTAGCGGGGCCTGGGAATGAGCAGTTCTTC.